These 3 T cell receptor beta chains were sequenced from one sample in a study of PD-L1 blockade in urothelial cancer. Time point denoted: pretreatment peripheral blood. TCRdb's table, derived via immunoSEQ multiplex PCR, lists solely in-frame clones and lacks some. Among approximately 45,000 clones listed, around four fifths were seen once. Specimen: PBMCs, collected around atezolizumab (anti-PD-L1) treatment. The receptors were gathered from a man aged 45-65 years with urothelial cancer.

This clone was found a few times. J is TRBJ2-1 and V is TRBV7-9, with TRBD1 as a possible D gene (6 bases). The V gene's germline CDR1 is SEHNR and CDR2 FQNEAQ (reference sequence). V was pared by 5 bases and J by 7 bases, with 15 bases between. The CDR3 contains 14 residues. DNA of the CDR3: TGTGCCAGCAGCACCCACGCAGGGGAAAATGAGCAGTTCTTC. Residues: CASSTHAGENEQFF.

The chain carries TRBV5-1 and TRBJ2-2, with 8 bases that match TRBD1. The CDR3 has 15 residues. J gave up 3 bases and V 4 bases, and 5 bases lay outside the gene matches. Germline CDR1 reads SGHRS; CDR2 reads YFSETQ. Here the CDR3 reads CASSPGTGHTGELFF. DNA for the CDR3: TGCGCCAGCAGCCCCGGGACAGGTCACACCGGGGAGCTGTTTTTT.

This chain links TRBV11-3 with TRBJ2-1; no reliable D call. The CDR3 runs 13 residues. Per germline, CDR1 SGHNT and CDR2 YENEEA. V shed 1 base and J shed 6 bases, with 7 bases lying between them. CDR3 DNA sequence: TGTGCCAGCAGCTTAGCCAGAACCAATGAGCAGTTCTTC. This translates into CASSLARTNEQFF.